This entry features one T cell receptor beta chain sequence. The data were taken from a study of beta chain features in type 1 diabetes. On the study more broadly: Over all samples combined, 90 million to 140 million sorted cells were examined.

This CDR3 has 15 residues. The junction had 12 bases not matched to a gene; V was cut back by 7 bases and J by 6 bases. Germline lookup yields CDR1 ENHRY and CDR2 SYGVKD. As every portion of the isolated RNA was reverse transcribed, the sequencing read expressed TCRB transcripts. For naive, central memory and regulatory T cell samples, reads averaged around 3.8 million. Measured with immunoSEQ multiplex PCR; TCRdb has only the in-frame clones, and not every one. The sample consists of about 620,000 clones, around 15% of them appearing once. The sequenced material came from naive CD4+ T cells from blood. The J gene is TRBJ2-1, the V gene TRBV10-3; 7 positions match TRBD2. This TCR was recovered from a young man in good health. CDR3 DNA sequence: TGTGCCATCAACCGCCCGGGAGGCCCAGGCAATGAGCAGTTCTTC. Translation gives CAINRPGGPGNEQFF.